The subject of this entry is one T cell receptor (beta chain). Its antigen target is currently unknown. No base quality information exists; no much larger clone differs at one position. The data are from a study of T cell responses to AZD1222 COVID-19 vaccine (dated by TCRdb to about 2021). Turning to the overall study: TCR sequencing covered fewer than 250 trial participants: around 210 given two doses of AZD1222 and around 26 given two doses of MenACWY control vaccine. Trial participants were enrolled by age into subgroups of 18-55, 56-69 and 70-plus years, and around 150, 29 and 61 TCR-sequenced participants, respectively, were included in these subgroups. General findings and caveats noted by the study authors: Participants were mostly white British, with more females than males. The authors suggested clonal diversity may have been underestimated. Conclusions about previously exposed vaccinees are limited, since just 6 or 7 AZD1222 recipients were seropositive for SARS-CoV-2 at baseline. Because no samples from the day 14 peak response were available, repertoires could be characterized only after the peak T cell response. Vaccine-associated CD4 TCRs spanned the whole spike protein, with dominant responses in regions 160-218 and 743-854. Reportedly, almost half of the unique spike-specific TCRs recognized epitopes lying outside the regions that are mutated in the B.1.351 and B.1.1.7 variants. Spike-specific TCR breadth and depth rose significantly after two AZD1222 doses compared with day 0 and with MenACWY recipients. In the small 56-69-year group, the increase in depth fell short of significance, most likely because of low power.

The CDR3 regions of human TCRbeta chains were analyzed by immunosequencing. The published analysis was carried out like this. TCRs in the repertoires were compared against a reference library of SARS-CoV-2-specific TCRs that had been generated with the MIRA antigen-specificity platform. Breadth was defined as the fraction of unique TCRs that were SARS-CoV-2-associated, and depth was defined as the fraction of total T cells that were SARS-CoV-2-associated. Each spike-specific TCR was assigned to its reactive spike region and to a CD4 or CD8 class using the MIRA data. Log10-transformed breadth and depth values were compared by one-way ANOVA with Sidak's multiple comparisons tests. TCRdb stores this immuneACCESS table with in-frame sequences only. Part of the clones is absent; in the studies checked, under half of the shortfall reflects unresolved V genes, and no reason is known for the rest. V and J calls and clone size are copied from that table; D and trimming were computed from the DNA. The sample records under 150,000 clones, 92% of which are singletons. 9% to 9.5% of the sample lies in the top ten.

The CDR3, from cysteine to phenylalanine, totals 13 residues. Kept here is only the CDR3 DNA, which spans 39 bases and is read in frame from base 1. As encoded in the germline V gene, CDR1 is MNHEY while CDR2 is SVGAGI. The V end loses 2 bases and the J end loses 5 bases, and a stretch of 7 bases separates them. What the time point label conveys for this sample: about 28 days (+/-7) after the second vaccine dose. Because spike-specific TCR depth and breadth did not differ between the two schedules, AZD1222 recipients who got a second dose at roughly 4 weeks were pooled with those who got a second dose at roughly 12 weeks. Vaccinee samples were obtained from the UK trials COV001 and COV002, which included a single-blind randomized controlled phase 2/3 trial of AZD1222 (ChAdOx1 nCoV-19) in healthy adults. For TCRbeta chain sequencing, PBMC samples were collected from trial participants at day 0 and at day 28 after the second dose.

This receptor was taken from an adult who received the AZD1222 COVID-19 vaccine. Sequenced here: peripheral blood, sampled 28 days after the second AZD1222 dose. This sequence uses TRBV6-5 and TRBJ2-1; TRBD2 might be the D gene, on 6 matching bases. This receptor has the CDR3 CASSYRRDNEQFF. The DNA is TGTGCCAGCAGTTACAGGAGGGACAATGAGCAGTTCTTC.